The 28 T cell receptor beta chains in this list originate from one sample, sequenced in a study of siplizumab effects on memory and regulatory T cells. Using immunoSEQ multiplex PCR, the repertoire was profiled, and TCRdb retains in-frame clones only, with some absent. The top ten hold under 0.2% of the sample, which has approximately 100,000 clones, just over 90% seen once. The material sequenced was non-Treg CD4+ T cells sorted from blood. Receptor source: a human donor in good health.

V and J are TRBV4-2 and TRBJ1-5; D is possibly TRBD1 (6 bases). Germline assignment: CDR1 LGHNA and CDR2 YNFKEQ. The V gene lost 0 bases and the J gene lost 4 bases, with 16 bases spanning the gap. CDR3 length: 17 amino acids. DNA for the CDR3: TGTGCCAGCAGCCAAGATAAGGGCGGGGGCGTAAATCAGCCCCAGCATTTT. Translating it yields CASSQDKGGGVNQPQHF.

The chain employs TRBV5-1 and TRBJ1-2, with no clear D. The CDR3 sequence is 14 residues long. The V gene lost 0 bases and the J gene lost 3 bases, with 9 bases spanning the gap. From germline, CDR1 is SGHRS and CDR2 YFSETQ. The CDR3 DNA reads TGCGCCAGCAGCTTGGCTTCTGGAGACTATGGCTACACCTTC. Its translation: CASSLASGDYGYTF.

This clone was seen once. The J gene is TRBJ2-7, the V gene TRBV7-2, with 7 bases lining up with TRBD2. The CDR3 is 13 amino acids. In germline, CDR1 is SGHTA, CDR2 FQGNSA. V was pared by 4 bases and J by 6 bases, with 6 bases of the junction left unmatched. The CDR3 reads CASSYLAESEQYF. For the CDR3, the DNA is TGTGCCAGCAGCTACCTAGCGGAAAGCGAGCAGTACTTC.

This chain uses TRBV9 with TRBJ2-3; D may be TRBD2 (6 bases). Germline CDR1 SGDLS, CDR2 YYNGEE. The CDR3 has 14 amino acids. V lost 3 bases, J lost 3 bases, and 11 bases lay in between. In DNA form, the CDR3 reads TGTGCCAGCAGCGCAACGACTAGTACAGATACGCAGTATTTT. Amino acids: CASSATTSTDTQYF.

The chain links TRBV5-1 to TRBJ2-3, with 10 bases aligning to TRBD2. The CDR3 totals 16 residues. Germline CDR1 is SGHRS and CDR2 is YFSETQ. Trimming removed 2 bases from V and 1 base from J; junction bases left unmatched: 4. CDR3 coding DNA: TGCGCCAGCAGCTTAGGAAGCGGGGGGGGCACAGATACGCAGTATTTT. Its protein product is CASSLGSGGGTDTQYF.

The rearrangement uses TRBV5-4 and TRBJ1-4; D gene ambiguous. Per the germline V gene, CDR1 is SGHNT and CDR2 is YYREEE (reference sequence). This CDR3 is 14 amino acids long. V shed 4 bases and J shed 5 bases, with 12 bases lying between them. CDR3 coding DNA: TGTGCCAGCAGCCAAGACCCCCTAAATGAAAAACTGTTTTTT. Its protein is CASSQDPLNEKLFF.

A few counts support this clone. The CDR3 reads CASRIGEGYEQYF. The CDR3 DNA reads TGCGCCAGCAGAATCGGGGAGGGCTACGAGCAGTACTTC. The V call is TRBV5-1, the J call TRBJ2-7, with 7 bases aligning to TRBD2. V lost 5 bases, J lost 3 bases, and 5 bases stayed unmatched. Germline V gene data show CDR1 as SGHRS and CDR2 as YFSETQ. The CDR3 totals 13 residues.

The chain is built from TRBV6-1 and TRBJ1-3; D is possibly TRBD1 (5 bases). The germline CDR1 and CDR2 sequences are MNHNS and SASEGT. There are 15 residues in the CDR3. Trimming took off 4 bases at V and 4 bases at J, with 14 bases between the two ends. The CDR3 region is CASSGQTLGGNTIYF. The CDR3 DNA follows: TGTGCCAGCAGTGGACAGACCTTAGGGGGAAACACCATATATTTT.

J is TRBJ2-3 and V is TRBV5-1; 13 bases agree with TRBD2. The ends lost 4 bases at V and 6 bases at J; junction bases unmatched: 11. Germline assignment: CDR1 SGHRS and CDR2 YFSETQ. This CDR3 has 17 residues. This chain's CDR3 is CASSPKTSGGIVDTQYF. DNA of the CDR3: TGCGCCAGCAGCCCGAAGACTAGCGGGGGGATTGTGGATACGCAGTATTTT.

The chain joins TRBV19 to TRBJ1-1; 10 bases are shared with TRBD1. The junction had 4 bases not matched to a gene; V was cut back by 3 bases and J by 12 bases. This CDR3 has 12 amino acids. Germline CDR1 LNHDA, CDR2 SQIVND (reference sequence). Written as DNA, the CDR3 is TGTGCCAGTAGTATTGACAGGGGGCAGACTTTCTTT. Translation gives CASSIDRGQTFF.

This clone was counted a few times. The J gene is TRBJ1-2, the V gene TRBV2; D unclear. In germline, CDR1 is SNHLY, CDR2 FYNNEI. The V end was cut by 6 bases, the J end by 10 bases, with 12 bases between. CDR3 length equals 11 residues. The CDR3 here is CASRVGSLYTF. Here the CDR3 DNA reads TGTGCCAGCAGGGTAGGGTCCCTCTACACCTTC.

This clone was seen a handful of times. CDR3 amino acids: CASSIAYQPQHF. The CDR3 DNA follows: TGTGCCAGTAGTATAGCGTATCAGCCCCAGCATTTT. This chain joins TRBV19 and TRBJ1-5, with D uncertain. V dropped 1 base and J dropped 5 bases, with 3 bases sitting between them. The germline CDR1 and CDR2 sequences are LNHDA and SQIVND (reference sequence). There are 12 residues in the CDR3. Complete variable domain (other parts from reference TRBV19 and TRBJ1-5): DGGITQSPKYLFRKEGQNVTLSCEQNLNHDAMYWYRQDPGQGLRLIYYSQIVNDFQKGDIAEGYSVSREKKESFPLTVTSAQKNPTAFYLCASSIAYQPQHFGDGTRLSIL.

This rearrangement joins TRBV7-9 to TRBJ2-3, with D perhaps assigned TRBD1 or TRBD2 (5 bases each). The CDR3 contains 16 residues. V shed 5 bases and J shed 0 bases, with 15 bases lying between them. Per germline, CDR1 SEHNR and CDR2 FQNEAQ (reference sequence). The CDR3 DNA is TGTGCCAGCAGCCCCCAAGGGACCACTAGCACAGATACGCAGTATTTT. Translation: CASSPQGTTSTDTQYF. The full variable domain, completed using reference TRBV7-9 and TRBJ2-3, is DTGVSQNPRHKITKRGQNVTFRCDPISEHNRLYWYRQTLGQGPEFLTYFQNEAQLEKSRLLSDRFSAERPKGSFSTLEIQRTEQGDSAMYLCASSPQGTTSTDTQYFGPGTRLTVL.

V and J are TRBV19 and TRBJ2-3; TRBD1 might be the D (5 bases). Looked up from germline, CDR1 is LNHDA and CDR2 is SQIVND (reference sequence). This CDR3 has 18 residues. V was clipped by 4 bases and J by 2 bases, with 22 bases between them. CDR3 nucleotide sequence: TGTGCCAGTAGTACCTGGAGTCAATCGACAGCATTCACAGATACGCAGTATTTT. Translating gives CASSTWSQSTAFTDTQYF.

The chain is built from TRBV2 and TRBJ2-2, with a possible D match to TRBD1 (6 bases). Trimming pared 7 bases from V and 3 bases from J, leaving 6 bases between. Germline lookup yields CDR1 SNHLY and CDR2 FYNNEI. The CDR3 totals 12 residues. DNA of the CDR3: TGTGCCAGCACAGGGGACACCGGGGAGCTGTTTTTT. This codes for CASTGDTGELFF.

The gene calls are TRBV6-1 and TRBJ1-1; D ambiguous. Germline CDR1 reads MNHNS; CDR2 reads SASEGT. Trimming cost V 4 bases and J 1 base, with 7 bases left between them. The CDR3 totals 13 residues. CDR3 coding DNA: TGTGCCAGCAGTGGTTCAGGGAACACTGAAGCTTTCTTT. This gives the protein CASSGSGNTEAFF.

This sequence joins TRBV28 and TRBJ2-1, with 8 positions matching TRBD2. This CDR3 has 14 amino acids. J gave up 1 base and V 5 bases, and 1 base lay outside the gene matches. The germline V gene encodes CDR1 MDHEN and CDR2 SYDVKM. The CDR3 DNA reads TGTGCCAGCAGTCGGGGGGGATCCTACAATGAGCAGTTCTTC. Translating it yields CASSRGGSYNEQFF. Full variable domain (rest looked up from reference TRBV28 and TRBJ2-1): DVKVTQSSRYLVKRTGEKVFLECVQDMDHENMFWYRQDPGLGLRLIYFSYDVKMKEKGDIPEGYSVSREKKERFSLILESASTNQTSMYLCASSRGGSYNEQFFGPGTRLTVL.

This chain joins TRBV11-3 and TRBJ2-3; 11 positions agree with TRBD2. The CDR3 contains 15 residues. The junction had 4 bases not matched to a gene; V was cut back by 5 bases and J by 3 bases. The germline gives CDR1 SGHNT, CDR2 YENEEA. CDR3 bases: TGTGCCAGCAGCAACTTAGCGGGGGGGACAGATACGCAGTATTTT. This encodes CASSNLAGGTDTQYF.

On this clone itself: Other DNA sequences of this sample code for an identical CDR3. V and J are TRBV11-3 and TRBJ2-3, with a weak D call TRBD2 (6 bases). Germline loops: CDR1 SGHNT, CDR2 YENEEA. V was pared by 3 bases and J by 2 bases, with 9 bases between. This CDR3 has 14 amino acids. CDR3: CASSLGGSTDTQYF. The CDR3, as DNA: TGTGCCAGCAGCTTGGGGGGTTCCACAGATACGCAGTATTTT.

The V gene is TRBV5-4, the J gene TRBJ2-5; 7 nucleotides align to TRBD1. CDR3 length equals 13 residues. V lost 3 bases to trimming and J lost 3 bases; unmatched junction nucleotides: 2. CDR1 and CDR2 from the germline V gene are SGHNT and YYREEE (reference sequence). The CDR3 reads CASSWGQKETQYF. The CDR3 bases are TGTGCCAGCAGCTGGGGACAGAAAGAGACCCAGTACTTC.

The chain combines TRBV4-1 with TRBJ2-3, with D maybe TRBD2 (5 bases). Per germline, CDR1 MGHRA and CDR2 YSYEKL. The CDR3 runs to 16 residues. The V gene lost 1 base and the J gene lost 3 bases, with 14 bases spanning the gap. In DNA, the CDR3 is TGCGCCAGCAGCCAAGTCTTTAGCGCAAATACAGATACGCAGTATTTT. Its translation: CASSQVFSANTDTQYF.

The chain uses TRBV11-2 and TRBJ1-2; no clear D gene. This CDR3 contains 13 residues. Trimming stripped 11 bases from V and 4 bases from J, with 17 bases between. Germline CDR1 is SGHAT and CDR2 is FQNNGV. CDR3 amino acids: CAGGDSRGYGYTF. CDR3 bases: TGTGCCGGCGGGGATTCTCGGGGCTATGGCTACACCTTC.

The rearrangement joins TRBV10-3 to TRBJ1-4; no firm D call. Germline V gene data show CDR1 as ENHRY and CDR2 as SYGVKD. The length of the CDR3 is 15 residues. The V gene lost 5 bases and the J gene lost 5 bases, with 15 bases spanning the gap. The CDR3 region has the DNA TGTGCCATCAGTTCCAGCGGCGCAATGAATGAAAAACTGTTTTTT. The encoded protein is CAISSSGAMNEKLFF.

This clone was found once. The chain couples TRBV18 to TRBJ2-7, with a weak D call TRBD1 (6 bases). The CDR3 is made up of 16 amino acids. Deletions cut 3 bases from V and 4 bases from J, with 19 bases between. Germline CDR1 is KGHSH and CDR2 is LQKENI. CDR3 in DNA: TGTGCCAGCTCACCGAGCCTGGACAGAGTGACTTACGAGCAGTACTTC. Amino acids: CASSPSLDRVTYEQYF.

The gene calls are TRBV6-1 and TRBJ2-3, with no clear D. V lost 0 bases and J 5 bases, leaving 9 bases between the germline ends. Per the germline V gene, CDR1 is MNHNS and CDR2 is SASEGT. This CDR3 has 14 amino acids. Here the CDR3 DNA reads TGTGCCAGCAGTGAAGCCTCTCCCCGAGATACGCAGTATTTT. This encodes CASSEASPRDTQYF.

The chain employs TRBV18 and TRBJ2-1, with 8 nucleotides matching TRBD1. Germline V gene lookup returns CDR1 KGHSH and CDR2 LQKENI. The V gene end was trimmed by 5 bases and the J gene end by 4 bases; junction bases not matched to a gene: 10. The CDR3 has 16 residues. CDR3 nucleotide sequence: TGTGCCAGCTCATCCCCTCCGGGACAGGCTTACAATGAGCAGTTCTTC. It encodes CASSSPPGQAYNEQFF. Supplemented by reference TRBV18 and TRBJ2-1, the full variable domain reads NAGVMQNPRHLVRRRGQEARLRCSPMKGHSHVYWYRQLPEEGLKFMVYLQKENIIDESGMPKERFSAEFPKEGPSILRIQQVVRGDSAAYFCASSSPPGQAYNEQFFGPGTRLTVL.

The chain recombines TRBV28 with TRBJ1-3; D call uncertain. V lost 3 bases to trimming and J lost 0 bases, with 12 bases between them. Germline CDR1 reads MDHEN; CDR2 reads SYDVKM. The CDR3 contains 16 residues. The CDR3 sequence: CASSFESPYSGNTIYF. For the CDR3, the DNA is TGTGCCAGCAGTTTCGAGTCGCCGTACTCTGGAAACACCATATATTTT.

CDR3 in DNA: TGTGCCAGCAGCTTAGCCCGTCGGGACGAGCAGTACTTC. Its protein product is CASSLARRDEQYF. The V gene is TRBV11-3, the J gene TRBJ2-7; D gene unclear. Germline assignment: CDR1 SGHNT and CDR2 YENEEA. This CDR3 is 13 amino acids long. V was trimmed by 1 base and J by 5 bases, leaving 9 bases between them.